This T cell receptor (beta chain) is from a study of blood T cell repertoires in COVID-19. Participants, 18 to 89 years old, spanned around 25 US areas. Authors' methods: Amplification with reference gene primers provided the estimates of nucleated cell counts. The assay was immunoSEQ multiplex PCR, and TCRdb's table has in-frame clones only and misses some. V, J and clone size are taken as reported in that table, and D and trimming were inferred from the DNA itself. Among approximately 260,000 clones listed, 85% were seen once. Per the germline V gene, CDR1 is LNHDA and CDR2 is SQIVND (reference sequence). The CDR3 covers 12 residues. Deletions cut 5 bases from V and 8 bases from J, with 10 bases between.

The source is a woman between 45 and 60 years old who had been exposed to COVID-19. The chain couples TRBV19 to TRBJ2-1, with D unclear. Source material: PBMCs or T cells enriched from blood (not recorded which). DNA for the CDR3: TGTGCCAGTAGTCCCACTATGGATGAGCAGTTCTTC. Protein product: CASSPTMDEQFF. Filled out from reference TRBV19 and TRBJ2-1, the complete variable domain reads DGGITQSPKYLFRKEGQNVTLSCEQNLNHDAMYWYRQDPGQGLRLIYYSQIVNDFQKGDIAEGYSVSREKKESFPLTVTSAQKNPTAFYLCASSPTMDEQFFGPGTRLTVL.